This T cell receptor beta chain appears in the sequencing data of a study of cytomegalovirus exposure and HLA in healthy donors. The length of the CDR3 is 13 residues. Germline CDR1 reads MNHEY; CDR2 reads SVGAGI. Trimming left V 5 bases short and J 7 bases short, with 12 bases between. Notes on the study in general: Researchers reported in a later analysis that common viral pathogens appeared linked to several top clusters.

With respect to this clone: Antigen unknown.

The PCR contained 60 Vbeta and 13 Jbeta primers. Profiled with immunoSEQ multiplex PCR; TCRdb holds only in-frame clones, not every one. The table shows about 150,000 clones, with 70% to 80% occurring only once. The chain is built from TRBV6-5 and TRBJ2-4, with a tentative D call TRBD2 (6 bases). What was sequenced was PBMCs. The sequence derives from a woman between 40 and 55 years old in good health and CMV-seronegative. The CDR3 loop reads CASSRPGVNIQYF. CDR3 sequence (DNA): TGTGCCAGCAGTCGCCCGGGGGTCAACATTCAGTACTTC.